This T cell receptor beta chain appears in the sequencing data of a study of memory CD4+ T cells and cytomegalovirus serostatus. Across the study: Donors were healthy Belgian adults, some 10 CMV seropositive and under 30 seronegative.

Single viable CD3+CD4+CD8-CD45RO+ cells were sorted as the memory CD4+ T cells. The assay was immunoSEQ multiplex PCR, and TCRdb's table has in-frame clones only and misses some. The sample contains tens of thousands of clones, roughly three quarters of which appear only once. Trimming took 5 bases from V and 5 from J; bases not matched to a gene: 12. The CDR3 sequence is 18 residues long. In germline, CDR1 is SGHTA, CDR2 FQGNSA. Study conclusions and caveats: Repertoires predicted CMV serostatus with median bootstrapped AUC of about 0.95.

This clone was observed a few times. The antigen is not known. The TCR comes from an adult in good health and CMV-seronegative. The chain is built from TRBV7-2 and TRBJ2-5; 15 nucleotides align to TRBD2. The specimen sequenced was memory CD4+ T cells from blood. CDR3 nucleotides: TGTGCCAGCAGCGACCGCCGGACTAGCGGGAGGGCCTGGGAGACCCAGTACTTC. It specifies CASSDRRTSGRAWETQYF.